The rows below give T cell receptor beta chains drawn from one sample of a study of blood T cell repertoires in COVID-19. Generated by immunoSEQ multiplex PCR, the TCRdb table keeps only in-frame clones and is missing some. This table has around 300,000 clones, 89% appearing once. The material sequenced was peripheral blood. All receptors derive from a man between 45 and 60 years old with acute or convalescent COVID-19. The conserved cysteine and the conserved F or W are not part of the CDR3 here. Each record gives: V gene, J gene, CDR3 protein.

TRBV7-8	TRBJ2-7	ASSLNQVEQY
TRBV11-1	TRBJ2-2	ASSPRQGGTGELF
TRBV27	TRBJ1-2	ASMNRGYYGYT
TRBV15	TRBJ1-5	ATSRDRDGGAPQH
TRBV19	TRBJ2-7	ASSPGGGRYEQY
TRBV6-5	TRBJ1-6	ASRSGFSPLH
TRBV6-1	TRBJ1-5	ASSEARRPEDQPQH
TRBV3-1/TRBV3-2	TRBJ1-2	ASSQGSRGGHT
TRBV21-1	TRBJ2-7	ANRRRWEQY
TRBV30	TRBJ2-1	AWSRGGSYNEQF
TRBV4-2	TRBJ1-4	ASSLTHTTNEKLF
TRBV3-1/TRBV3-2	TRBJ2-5	ASSRLVETQY
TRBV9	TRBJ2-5	ASSVVGRLGETQY
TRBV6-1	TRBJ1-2	ASSDGAGGTGGVYGYT
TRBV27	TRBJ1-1	ASSLTDSYTEAF
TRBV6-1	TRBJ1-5	ASSEGWGGIQPQH
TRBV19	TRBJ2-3	ASSIDRDTQY
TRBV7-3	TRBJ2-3	ASSPSRSTDTQY
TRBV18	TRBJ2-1	ASSRTSGGLVDEQF
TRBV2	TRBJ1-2	ASSGTGVYGYT
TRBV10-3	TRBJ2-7	AISGTGSRAEQY
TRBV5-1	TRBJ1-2	ASSPRWGTGPLGGYT
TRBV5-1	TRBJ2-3	ASSLEASGGTTDTQY
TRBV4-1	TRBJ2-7	ASSPRGGARVEQY
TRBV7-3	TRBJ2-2	ASSAQGAAGELF
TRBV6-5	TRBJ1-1	ASSYSQTVWNTEAF
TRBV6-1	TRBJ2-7	ASSEASHSLYEQY
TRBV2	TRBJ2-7	ASSDGFRRYEQY
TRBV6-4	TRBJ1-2	ASSPDSGDGYT
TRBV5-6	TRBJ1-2	ASSSWDTTNYGYT
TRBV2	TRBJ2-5	ASRYRGRGQETQY
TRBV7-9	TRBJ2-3	ASTKTPSGGAFTDTQY
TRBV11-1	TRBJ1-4	ASSGGKDYGEKLF
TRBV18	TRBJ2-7	ASSPPEGGLGEQY
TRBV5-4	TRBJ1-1	ASSSDRDTEAF
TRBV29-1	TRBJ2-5	SVEGTGKLETQY
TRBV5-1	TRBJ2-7	ASADGYEQY
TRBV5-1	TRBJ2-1	ASSTYGWGGDNEQF
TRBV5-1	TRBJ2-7	ASSLVGTEAREQY
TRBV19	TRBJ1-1	ASSIGRLTPNTEAF
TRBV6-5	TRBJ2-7	ASSPRPGQGYEQY